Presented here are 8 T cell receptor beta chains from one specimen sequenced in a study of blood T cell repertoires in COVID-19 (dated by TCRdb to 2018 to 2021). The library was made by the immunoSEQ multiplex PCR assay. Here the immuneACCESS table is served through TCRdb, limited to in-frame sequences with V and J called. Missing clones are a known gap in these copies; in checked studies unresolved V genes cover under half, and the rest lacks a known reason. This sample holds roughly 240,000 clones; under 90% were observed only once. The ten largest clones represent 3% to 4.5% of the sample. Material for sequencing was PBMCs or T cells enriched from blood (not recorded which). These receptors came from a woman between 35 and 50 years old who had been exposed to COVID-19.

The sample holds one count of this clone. CDR3 in amino acids: CASSSGQGYNGYTF. The CDR3 nucleotides are TGCGCCAGCAGCTCTGGACAGGGGTATAATGGCTACACCTTC. The J gene is TRBJ1-2, the V gene TRBV5-1, with 9 bases fitting TRBD1. The ends lost 3 bases at V and 6 bases at J; junction bases unmatched: 6. This CDR3 spans 14 amino acids. CDR1 and CDR2 from the germline V gene are SGHRS and YFSETQ.

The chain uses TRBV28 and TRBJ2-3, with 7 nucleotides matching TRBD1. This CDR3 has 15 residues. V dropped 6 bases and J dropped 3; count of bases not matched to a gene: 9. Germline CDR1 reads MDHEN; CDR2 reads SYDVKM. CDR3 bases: TGTGCCAGCAGCCGTAGAGACAGGGATACAGATACGCAGTATTTT. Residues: CASSRRDRDTDTQYF. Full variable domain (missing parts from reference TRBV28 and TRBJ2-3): DVKVTQSSRYLVKRTGEKVFLECVQDMDHENMFWYRQDPGLGLRLIYFSYDVKMKEKGDIPEGYSVSREKKERFSLILESASTNQTSMYLCASSRRDRDTDTQYFGPGTRLTVL.

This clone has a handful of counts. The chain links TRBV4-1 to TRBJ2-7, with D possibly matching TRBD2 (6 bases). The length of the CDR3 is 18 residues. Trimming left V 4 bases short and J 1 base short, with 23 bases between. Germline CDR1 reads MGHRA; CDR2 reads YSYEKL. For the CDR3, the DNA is TGCGCCAGCAGCCGAGATACTCCTTCTAGCGCGTTGTCCTACGAGCAGTACTTC. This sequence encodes CASSRDTPSSALSYEQYF.

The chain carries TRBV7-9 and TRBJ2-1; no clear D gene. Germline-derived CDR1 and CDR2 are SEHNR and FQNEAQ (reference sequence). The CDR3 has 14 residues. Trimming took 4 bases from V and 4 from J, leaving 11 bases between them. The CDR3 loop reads CASSSGYRYNEQFF. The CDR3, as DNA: TGTGCCAGCAGCTCCGGGTACCGGTACAATGAGCAGTTCTTC.

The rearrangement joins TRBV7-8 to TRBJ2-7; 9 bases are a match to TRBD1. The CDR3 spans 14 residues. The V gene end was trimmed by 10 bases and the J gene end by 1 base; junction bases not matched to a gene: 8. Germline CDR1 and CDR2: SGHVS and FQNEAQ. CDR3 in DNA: TGTGCCACTACCCGGGACAGGGATTCCTACGAGCAGTACTTC. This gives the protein CATTRDRDSYEQYF.

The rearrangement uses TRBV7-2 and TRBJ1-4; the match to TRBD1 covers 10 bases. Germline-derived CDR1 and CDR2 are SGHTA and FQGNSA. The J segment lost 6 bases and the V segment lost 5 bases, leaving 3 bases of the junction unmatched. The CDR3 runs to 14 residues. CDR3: CASSVGTGDEKLFF. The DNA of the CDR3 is TGTGCCAGCAGCGTGGGGACAGGGGATGAAAAACTGTTTTTT.

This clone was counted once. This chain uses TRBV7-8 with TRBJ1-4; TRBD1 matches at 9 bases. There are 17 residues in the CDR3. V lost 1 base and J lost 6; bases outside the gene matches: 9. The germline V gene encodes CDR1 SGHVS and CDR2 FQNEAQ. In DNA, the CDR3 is TGTGCCAGCAGCTTAGTAGGGACAGGGCGGTGGGATGAAAAACTGTTTTTT. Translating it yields CASSLVGTGRWDEKLFF.

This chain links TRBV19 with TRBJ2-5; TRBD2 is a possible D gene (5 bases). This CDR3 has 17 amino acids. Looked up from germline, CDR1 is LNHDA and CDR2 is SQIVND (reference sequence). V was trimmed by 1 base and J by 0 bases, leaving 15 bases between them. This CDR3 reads CASSIAAWEADQETQYF. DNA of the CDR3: TGTGCCAGTAGTATAGCTGCGTGGGAAGCGGACCAAGAGACCCAGTACTTC.